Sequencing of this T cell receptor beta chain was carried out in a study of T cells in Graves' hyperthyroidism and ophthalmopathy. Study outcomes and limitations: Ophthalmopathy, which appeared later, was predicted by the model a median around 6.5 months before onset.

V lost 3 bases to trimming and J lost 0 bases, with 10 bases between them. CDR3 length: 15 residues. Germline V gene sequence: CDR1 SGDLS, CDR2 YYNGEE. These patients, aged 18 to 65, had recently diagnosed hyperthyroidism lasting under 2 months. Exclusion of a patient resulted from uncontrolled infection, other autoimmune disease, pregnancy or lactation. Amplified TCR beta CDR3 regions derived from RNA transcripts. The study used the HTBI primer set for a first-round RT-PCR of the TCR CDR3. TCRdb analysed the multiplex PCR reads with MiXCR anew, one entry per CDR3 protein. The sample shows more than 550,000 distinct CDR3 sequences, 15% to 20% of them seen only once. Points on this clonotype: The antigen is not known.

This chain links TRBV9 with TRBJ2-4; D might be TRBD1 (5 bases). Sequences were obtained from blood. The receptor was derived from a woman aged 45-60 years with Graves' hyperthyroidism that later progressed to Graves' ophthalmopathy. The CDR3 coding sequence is TGTGCCAGCAGCGAGGGGAACCTAGCCAAAAACATTCAGTACTTC. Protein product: CASSEGNLAKNIQYF.